The present entry profiles one T cell receptor (beta chain) with its context. The target antigen is unknown. CDR1 MNHNS and CDR2 SASEGT come from the germline V gene. The length of the CDR3 is 10 residues. V was trimmed by 11 bases and J by 9 bases, leaving 11 bases between them. The record originates from a study of beta chain features in type 1 diabetes. TCRB transcripts that were expressed got sequenced, as all of the isolated RNA had been reverse transcribed. The table came from immunoSEQ multiplex PCR; TCRdb's copy has only in-frame clones and leaves some out. This repertoire shows 330,000 or so clones, 10% to 15% found once; its top ten account for 0.0095% to 0.011%. Overall study findings and caveats: A pattern of fewer insertions and more deletions at VDJ junctions was seen in type 1 diabetes patients. When Type 1 diabetes patients were examined, their TCRB CDR3s proved moderately but significantly shorter in all four CD4+ subsets. Whether TCRB rearrangement is influenced by HLA type went unresolved here.

Source material: naive CD4+ T cells from blood. The gene calls are TRBV6-1 and TRBJ2-1; a possible D gene is TRBD2 (6 bases). The receptor's source is a woman in her late teens or twenties with type 1 diabetes. The CDR3 sequence: CAGGLGEQFF. The CDR3, as DNA: TGTGCCGGGGGACTGGGTGAGCAGTTCTTC.